These T cell receptor beta chains were read from a single sample in a study of blood T cell repertoires in COVID-19. Produced via immunoSEQ multiplex PCR; TCRdb's table is partial and in-frame only. The sample carries over 150,000 clones, 60% to 85% recorded once. The specimen was peripheral blood. These receptors came from a man aged 55 to 70 with acute or convalescent COVID-19. Both conserved end residues are part of each CDR3. The order of the fields is J gene, V gene, CDR3 protein.

TRBJ2-7,TRBV5-6,CASSSAGQFYEQYF
TRBJ1-2,TRBV28,CASSFNRGFGYTF
TRBJ2-7,TRBV18,CASSPRQSSYEQYF
TRBJ1-1,TRBV27,CASSSTGGTEAFF
TRBJ1-1,TRBV5-1,CASSPMTEGTEAFF
TRBJ1-4,TRBV19,CASSGDRVPTNEKLFF
TRBJ2-2,TRBV3-1/TRBV3-2,CASSQGTEGTGELFF
TRBJ1-1,TRBV7-2,CASSPTQGAYTEAFF
TRBJ2-5,TRBV28,CASSLLTGAAETQYF
TRBJ1-2,TRBV19,CASSIPQGFYGYTF
TRBJ2-1,TRBV6-5,CASSPGTGSNEQFF
TRBJ1-5,TRBV10-3,CAISESADTSYYQPQHF
TRBJ2-1,TRBV7-3,CASSLDRGNEQFF
TRBJ1-1,TRBV2,CASRGRTGGTEAFF
TRBJ2-3,TRBV12-5,CASGLLRDTQYF
TRBJ1-1,TRBV5-1,CASSLNRGDTEAFF
TRBJ2-7,TRBV29-1,CSVEAREGEQYF